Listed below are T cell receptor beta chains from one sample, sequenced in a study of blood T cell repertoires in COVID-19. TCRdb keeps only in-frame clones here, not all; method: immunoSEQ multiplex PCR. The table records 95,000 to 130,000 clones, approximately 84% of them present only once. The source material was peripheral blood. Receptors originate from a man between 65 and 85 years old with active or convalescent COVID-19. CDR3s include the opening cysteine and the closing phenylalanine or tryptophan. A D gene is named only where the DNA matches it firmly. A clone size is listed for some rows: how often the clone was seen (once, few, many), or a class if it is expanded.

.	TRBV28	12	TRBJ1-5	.	TGTGCCAGCAGGCCCTCGTTGAGGCCCCAGCATTTT	CASRPSLRPQHF
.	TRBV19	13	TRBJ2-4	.	TGTGCCAGTACCCGAGACCAGGGCAACATTCAGTACTTC	CASTRDQGNIQYF
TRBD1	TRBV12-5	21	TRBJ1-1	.	TGTGCTAGTGGCTTGGGGGAAGACAGGGGACTATTTGCGAAGAGGAACACTGAAGCTTTCTTT	CASGLGEDRGLFAKRNTEAFF
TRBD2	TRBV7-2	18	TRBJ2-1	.	TGTGCCAGCAGCCCCCGACTAGCGGGAGGGTATCTCTACAATGAGCAGTTCTTC	CASSPRLAGGYLYNEQFF
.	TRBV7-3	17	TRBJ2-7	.	TGTGCCAGCAGCTTAAGAGACCGGGACACTAGCTCCTACGAGCAGTACTTC	CASSLRDRDTSSYEQYF
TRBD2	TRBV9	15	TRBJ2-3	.	TGTGCCAGCAGCGTTAGCGGGGGGGCCTGGGATACGCAGTATTTT	CASSVSGGAWDTQYF
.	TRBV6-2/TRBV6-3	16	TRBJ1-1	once	TGTGCCAGCAGTTATGTGGAGGGCTGGGTGAACACTGAAGCTTTCTTT	CASSYVEGWVNTEAFF
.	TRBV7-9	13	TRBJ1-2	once	TGTGCCAGCAGCTTATCAGGGGAGAAGGGCTACACCTTC	CASSLSGEKGYTF
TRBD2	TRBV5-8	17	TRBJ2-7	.	TGTGCCAGCAGCTTAATGCTAGCGGGGTCTCCACGGTTTGGGCAGTACTTC	CASSLMLAGSPRFGQYF
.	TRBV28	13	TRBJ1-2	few	TGTGCCAGCAACCGTCGTGGGGAGCGCGGCTACACCTTC	CASNRRGERGYTF
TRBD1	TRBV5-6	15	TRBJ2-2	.	TGTGCCAGCAGGGACAGGGATTTTATCACCGGGGAGCTGTTTTTT	CASRDRDFITGELFF
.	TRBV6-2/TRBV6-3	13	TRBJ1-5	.	TGTGCCAGCAGTTACACCCCAGAACAGCCCCAGCATTTT	CASSYTPEQPQHF
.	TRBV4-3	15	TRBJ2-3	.	TGCGCCAGCAGCCAAGACTGGGGGGGCACATATACGCAGTATTTT	CASSQDWGGTYTQYF
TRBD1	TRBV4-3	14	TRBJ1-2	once	TGCGCCAGCAGCCTGGCGAGGACAGGGGTCGGCTACACCTTC	CASSLARTGVGYTF
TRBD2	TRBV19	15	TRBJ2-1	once	TGTGCCAGTAGTACCCGGACTAGCGGGAACAATGAGCAGTTCTTC	CASSTRTSGNNEQFF
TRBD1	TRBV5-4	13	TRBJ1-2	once	TGTGCCAGCAGCGCGGGACAGCTATATGGCTACACCTTC	CASSAGQLYGYTF
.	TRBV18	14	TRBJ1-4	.	TGTGCCAGCTCACCTGGACACAAGAATGAAAAACTGTTTTTT	CASSPGHKNEKLFF
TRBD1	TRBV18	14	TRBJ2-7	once	TGTGCCAGCTCACCCGGGACAGCGTCCTACGAGCAGTACTTC	CASSPGTASYEQYF
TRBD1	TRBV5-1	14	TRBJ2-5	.	TGCGCCAGCAGCAACGCAGGGGGCGAAGAGACCCAGTACTTC	CASSNAGGEETQYF
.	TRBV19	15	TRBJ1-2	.	TGTGCCAGTATCCCCCGAGTCGATCTCTTTTCTGGCTACACCTTC	CASIPRVDLFSGYTF
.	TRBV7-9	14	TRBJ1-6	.	TGTGCCAGCAGCTCGGGGTTCGCAAATTCACCCCTCCACTTT	CASSSGFANSPLHF
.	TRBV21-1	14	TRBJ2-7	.	TGTGCCAGCAGCCTTCGTGGGGGCTGGTACGAGCAGTACTTC	CASSLRGGWYEQYF